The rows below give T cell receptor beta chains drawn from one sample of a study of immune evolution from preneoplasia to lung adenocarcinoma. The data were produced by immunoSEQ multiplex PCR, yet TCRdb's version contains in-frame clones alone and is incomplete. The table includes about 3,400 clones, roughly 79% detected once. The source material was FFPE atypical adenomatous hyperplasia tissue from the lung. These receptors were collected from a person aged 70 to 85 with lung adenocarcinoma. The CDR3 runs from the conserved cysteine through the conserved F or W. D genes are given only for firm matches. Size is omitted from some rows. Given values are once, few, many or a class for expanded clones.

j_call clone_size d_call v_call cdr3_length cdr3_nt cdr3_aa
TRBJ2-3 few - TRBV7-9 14 TGTGCCAGCAGCGGGTGGGGTGGGGCGTATACGCAGTATTTT CASSGWGGAYTQYF
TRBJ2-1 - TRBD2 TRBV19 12 TGTGCCAGTAGTATCAGCGGGAGTGAGCAGTTCTTC CASSISGSEQFF
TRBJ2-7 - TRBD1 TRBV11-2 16 TGTGCCAGCAGCCCAGATAAAGACAGGGGGCTTTACGAGCAGTACTTC CASSPDKDRGLYEQYF
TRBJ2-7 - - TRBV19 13 TGTGCCAGTGGTGCGGACACTCGCTACGAGCAGTACTTC CASGADTRYEQYF
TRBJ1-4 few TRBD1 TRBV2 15 TGTGCCAGCAACCAGGGACAGGGCCAAGGTGAAAAACTGTTTTTT CASNQGQGQGEKLFF
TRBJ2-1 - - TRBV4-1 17 TGCGCCAGCAGCCAAGTCGCAAGCCTGGATTTCGGGGAGGAGCAGTTCTTC CASSQVASLDFGEEQFF
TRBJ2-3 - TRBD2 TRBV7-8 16 TGTGCCAGCAGCTCGCCTAGCGGAACTAGCACAGATACGCAGTATTTT CASSSPSGTSTDTQYF
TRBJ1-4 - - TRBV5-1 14 TGCGCCAGCAGCTTTGGTCAGGGTTATGAAAAACTGTTTTTT CASSFGQGYEKLFF
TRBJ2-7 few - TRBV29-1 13 TGCAGCGTTGAAGGGCAGGTTGGCTACGAGCAGTACTTC CSVEGQVGYEQYF
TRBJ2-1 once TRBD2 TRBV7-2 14 TGTGCCAGCAGCTCGGGACTAGCGGTTGATGAGCAGTTCTTC CASSSGLAVDEQFF
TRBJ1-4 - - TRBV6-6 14 TGTGCCAGCAAGTTCTACAATTCTAATGAAAAACTGTTTTTT CASKFYNSNEKLFF
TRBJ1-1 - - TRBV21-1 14 TGTGCCAGCAGCAAATCTCCAGGGGCAGGGTGGACTTTCTTT CASSKSPGAGWTFF
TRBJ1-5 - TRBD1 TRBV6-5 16 TGTGCCAGCAGTTCCTCCTTCACAGGGGGGCATCAGCCCCAGCATTTT CASSSSFTGGHQPQHF
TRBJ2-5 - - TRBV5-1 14 TGCGCCAGCAGCCCAGGGAGACTCCAAGAGACCCAGTACTTC CASSPGRLQETQYF
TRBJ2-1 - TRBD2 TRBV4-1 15 TGCGCCAGCAGCCAAGAACTAGCGGGAGCTGGTGAGCAGTTCTTC CASSQELAGAGEQFF
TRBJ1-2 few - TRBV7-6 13 TGTGCCAGCAGCTTGGGGGAGGACTATGGCTACACCTTC CASSLGEDYGYTF
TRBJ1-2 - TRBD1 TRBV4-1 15 TGCGCCAGCAGCCTACAGCCGGGACAGGGTCATGGCTACACCTTC CASSLQPGQGHGYTF
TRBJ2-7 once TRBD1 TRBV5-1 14 TGCGCCAGCAGTACAGGGGAAGGGTCCTACGAGCAGTACTTC CASSTGEGSYEQYF
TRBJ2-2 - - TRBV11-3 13 TGTGCCAGCACCATACCGGCAACCGGGGAGCTGTTTTTT CASTIPATGELFF
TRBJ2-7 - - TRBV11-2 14 TGTGCCAGCAGCTTAGGGGCTAGCGTTTACGAGCAGTACTTC CASSLGASVYEQYF